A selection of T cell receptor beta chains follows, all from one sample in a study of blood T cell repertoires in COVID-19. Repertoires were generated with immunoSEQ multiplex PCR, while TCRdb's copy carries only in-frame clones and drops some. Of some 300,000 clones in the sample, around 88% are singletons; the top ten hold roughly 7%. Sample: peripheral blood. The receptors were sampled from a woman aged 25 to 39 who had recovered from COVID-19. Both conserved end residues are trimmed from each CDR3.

ASSLKGQGSGGELF,TRBV5-1
ASSLGRFTGLGHGYT,TRBV13
ASNLGADYGYT,TRBV2
ASSYSSRGMNTEAF,TRBV6-5
ASTETLNEKLF,TRBV19
ASSEETNTEAF,TRBV19
ASRTDREFDEKLF,TRBV2
AIKAPDTYNEQF,TRBV10-3
ASSVGTSRTDTQY,TRBV19
ASSLAGEHQPQH,TRBV7-9
ASSSTREALEAF,TRBV7-8
ASSPVGPGTGAVGETQY,TRBV18
ASSLAAGREETQY,TRBV5-1
ATSDLASGGAVDTQY,TRBV24-1
ATSSGLANEKLF,TRBV15
ASYEGTRREKLF,TRBV28
ASSASQGVLATEAF,TRBV9
ASERTAQETQY,TRBV25-1
ASSQDLRGRYTGELF,TRBV4-3
AIGQSHNSPLH,TRBV19
ASTLDRARGYT,TRBV2
ASSPERERGQPQH,TRBV18